This T cell receptor beta chain was captured by sequencing in a study of T-cell reconstitution after alpha-beta-depleted transplantation in children. Preparation of the TCRbeta library was carried out with unique molecular identifiers. TCRdb passed the PCR reads through MiXCR, listing each CDR3 protein once. The sample contains more than 150,000 distinct CDR3 sequences, 13% to 15% of which appear only once. J was trimmed by 5 bases and V by 5 bases; bases with no gene match: 5. The CDR3 has 13 residues. CDR1 and CDR2 (germline): MNHNS, SASEGT. The receptor was isolated from a human donor who donated a stem cell graft to a child with acute lymphoblastic leukemia. The sample consisted of PBMCs from the stem cell graft donor, taken from the stem cell graft. The gene calls are TRBV6-1 and TRBJ2-5; 7 bases align to TRBD1. The CDR3 DNA sequence: TGTGCCAGCAGTCCCGGGACAGTCGAGACCCAGTACTTC. Translating gives CASSPGTVETQYF.